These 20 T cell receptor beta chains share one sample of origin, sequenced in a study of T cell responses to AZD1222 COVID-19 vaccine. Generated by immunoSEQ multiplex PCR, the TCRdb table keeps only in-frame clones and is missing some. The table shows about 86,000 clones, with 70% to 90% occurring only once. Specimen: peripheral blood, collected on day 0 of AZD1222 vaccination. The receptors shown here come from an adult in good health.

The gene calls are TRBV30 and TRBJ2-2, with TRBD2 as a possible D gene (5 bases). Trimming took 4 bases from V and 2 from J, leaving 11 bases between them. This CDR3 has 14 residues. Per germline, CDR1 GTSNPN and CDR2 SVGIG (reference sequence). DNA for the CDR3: TGTGCCTGGATGGTGGGAGTTAACACCGGGGAGCTGTTTTTT. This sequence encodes CAWMVGVNTGELFF.

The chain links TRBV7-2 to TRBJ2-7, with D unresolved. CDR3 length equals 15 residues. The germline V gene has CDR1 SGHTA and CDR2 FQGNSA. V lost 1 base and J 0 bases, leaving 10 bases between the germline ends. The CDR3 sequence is CASSLGAETSYEQYF. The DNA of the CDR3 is TGTGCCAGCAGCTTAGGGGCGGAAACCTCCTACGAGCAGTACTTC.

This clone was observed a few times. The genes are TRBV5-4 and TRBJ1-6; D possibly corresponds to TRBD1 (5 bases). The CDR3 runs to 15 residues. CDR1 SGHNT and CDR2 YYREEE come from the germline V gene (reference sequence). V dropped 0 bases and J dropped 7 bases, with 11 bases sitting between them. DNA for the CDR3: TGTGCCAGCAGCTTGGTGGGACCTCGAAATTCACCCCTCCACTTT. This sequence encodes CASSLVGPRNSPLHF. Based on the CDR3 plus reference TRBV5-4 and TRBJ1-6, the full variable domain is ETGVTQSPTHLIKTRGQQVTLRCSSQSGHNTVSWYQQALGQGPQFIFQYYREEENGRGNFPPRFSGLQFPNYSSELNVNALELDDSALYLCASSLVGPRNSPLHFGNGTRLTVT.

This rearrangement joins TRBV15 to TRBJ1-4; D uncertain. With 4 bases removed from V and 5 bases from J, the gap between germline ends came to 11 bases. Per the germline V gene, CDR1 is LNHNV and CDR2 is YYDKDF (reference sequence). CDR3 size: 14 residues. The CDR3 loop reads CATSNRASNEKLFF. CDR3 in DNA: TGTGCCACCAGCAACCGGGCTTCAAATGAAAAACTGTTTTTT.

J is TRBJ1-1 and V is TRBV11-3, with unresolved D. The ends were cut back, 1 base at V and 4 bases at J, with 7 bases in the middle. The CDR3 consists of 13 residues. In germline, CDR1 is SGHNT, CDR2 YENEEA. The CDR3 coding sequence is TGTGCCAGCAGCTTAGGACTCCTCACTGAAGCTTTCTTT. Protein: CASSLGLLTEAFF.

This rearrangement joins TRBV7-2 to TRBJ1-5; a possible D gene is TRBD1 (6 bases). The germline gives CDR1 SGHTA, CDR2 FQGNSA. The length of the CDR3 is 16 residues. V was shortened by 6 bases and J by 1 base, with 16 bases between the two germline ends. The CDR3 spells CASSQGMAASNQPQHF. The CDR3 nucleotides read TGTGCCAGCAGTCAGGGGATGGCGGCAAGCAATCAGCCCCAGCATTTT.

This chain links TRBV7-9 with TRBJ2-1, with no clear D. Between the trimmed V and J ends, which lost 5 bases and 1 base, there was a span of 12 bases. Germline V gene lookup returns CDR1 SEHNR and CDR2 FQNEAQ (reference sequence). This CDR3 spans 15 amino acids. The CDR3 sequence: CASSQSDSSYNEQFF. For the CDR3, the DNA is TGTGCCAGCAGCCAAAGCGATTCGTCCTACAATGAGCAGTTCTTC.

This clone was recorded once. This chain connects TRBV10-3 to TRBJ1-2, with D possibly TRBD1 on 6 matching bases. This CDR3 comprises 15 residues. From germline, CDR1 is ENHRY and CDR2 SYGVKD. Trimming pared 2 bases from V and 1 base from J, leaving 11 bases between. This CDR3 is CAISEGGQGNYGYTF. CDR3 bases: TGTGCCATCAGTGAGGGGGGGCAGGGTAACTATGGCTACACCTTC.

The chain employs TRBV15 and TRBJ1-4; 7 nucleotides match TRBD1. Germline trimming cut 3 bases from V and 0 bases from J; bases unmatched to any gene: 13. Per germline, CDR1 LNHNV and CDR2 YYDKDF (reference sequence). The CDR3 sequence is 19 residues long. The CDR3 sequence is CATSRLQGPHRSTNEKLFF. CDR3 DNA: TGTGCCACCAGCAGGCTACAGGGGCCACACCGTTCAACTAATGAAAAACTGTTTTTT.

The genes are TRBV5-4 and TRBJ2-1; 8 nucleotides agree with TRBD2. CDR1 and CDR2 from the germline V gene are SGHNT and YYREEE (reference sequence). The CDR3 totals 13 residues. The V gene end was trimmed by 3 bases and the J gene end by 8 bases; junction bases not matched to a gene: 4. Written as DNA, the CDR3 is TGTGCCAGCAGCTCAACACTAGCGGATGAGCAGTTCTTC. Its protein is CASSSTLADEQFF.

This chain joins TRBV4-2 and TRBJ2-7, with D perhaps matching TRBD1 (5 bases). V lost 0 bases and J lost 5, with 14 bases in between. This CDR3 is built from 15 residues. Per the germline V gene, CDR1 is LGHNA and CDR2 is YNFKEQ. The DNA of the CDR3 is TGTGCCAGCAGCCAAGATTCAGGGCCATTGGACGAGCAGTACTTC. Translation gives CASSQDSGPLDEQYF.

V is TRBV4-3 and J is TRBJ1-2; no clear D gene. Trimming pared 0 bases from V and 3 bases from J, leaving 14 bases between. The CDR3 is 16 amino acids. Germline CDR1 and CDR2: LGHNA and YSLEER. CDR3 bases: TGCGCCAGCAGCCAAGATCGCTCAGGCCCCTACTATGGCTACACCTTC. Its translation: CASSQDRSGPYYGYTF.

As DNA, the CDR3 is TGTGCCAGCAGCTCCCTAATTAGCGATGAGCAGTTCTTC. Protein product: CASSSLISDEQFF. The genes are TRBV11-2 and TRBJ2-1, with a weak D call TRBD2 (5 bases). Germline assignment: CDR1 SGHAT and CDR2 FQNNGV. V dropped 4 bases and J dropped 8 bases, with 12 bases sitting between them. There are 13 residues in the CDR3.

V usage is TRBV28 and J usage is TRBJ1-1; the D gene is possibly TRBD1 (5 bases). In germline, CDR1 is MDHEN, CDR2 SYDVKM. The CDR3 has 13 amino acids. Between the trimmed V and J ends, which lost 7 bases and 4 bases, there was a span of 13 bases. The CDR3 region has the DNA TGTGCCAGCACAGGGTTCGTCGGCACTGAAGCTTTCTTT. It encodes CASTGFVGTEAFF.

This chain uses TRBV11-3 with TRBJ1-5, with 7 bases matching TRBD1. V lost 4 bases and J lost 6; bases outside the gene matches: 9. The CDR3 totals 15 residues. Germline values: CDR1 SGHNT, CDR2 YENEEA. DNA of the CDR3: TGTGCCAGCAGCTCAATACAGGGGAGGGGTCAGCCCCAGCATTTT. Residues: CASSSIQGRGQPQHF.

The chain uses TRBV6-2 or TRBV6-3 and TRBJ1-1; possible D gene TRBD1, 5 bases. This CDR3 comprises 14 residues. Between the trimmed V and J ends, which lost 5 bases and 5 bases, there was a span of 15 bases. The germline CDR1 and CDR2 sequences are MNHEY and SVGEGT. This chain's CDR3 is CASSPTARGTEAFF. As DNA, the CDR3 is TGTGCCAGCAGTCCGACAGCCCGGGGAACTGAAGCTTTCTTT.

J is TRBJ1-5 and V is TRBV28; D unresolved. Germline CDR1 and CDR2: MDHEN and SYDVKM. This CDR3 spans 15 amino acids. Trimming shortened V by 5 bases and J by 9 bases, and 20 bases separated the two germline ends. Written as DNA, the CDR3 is TGTGCCAGCAGTAAGACCATCGGGAGGGATGGGCCCCAGCATTTT. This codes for CASSKTIGRDGPQHF.

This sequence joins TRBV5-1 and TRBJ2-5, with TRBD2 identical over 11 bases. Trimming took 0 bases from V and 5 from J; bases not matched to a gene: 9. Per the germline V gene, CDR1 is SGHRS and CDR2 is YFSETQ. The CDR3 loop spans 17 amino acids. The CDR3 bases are TGCGCCAGCAGCTTGGACCCACTAGCGGGAGTATTGGAGACCCAGTACTTC. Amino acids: CASSLDPLAGVLETQYF.

CDR3 coding DNA: TGTGCCAGCAGCGAAGTTTGGGGCCCCCTGAGGGCCAATGAGCAGTTCTTC. It translates to CASSEVWGPLRANEQFF. This chain uses TRBV7-8 with TRBJ2-1; D tentatively fits TRBD1 or TRBD2 (5 bases each). Germline CDR1 is SGHVS and CDR2 is FQNEAQ. The V end lost 5 bases, the J end lost 6 bases, and 23 bases lay between the germline ends. The CDR3 runs 17 residues.

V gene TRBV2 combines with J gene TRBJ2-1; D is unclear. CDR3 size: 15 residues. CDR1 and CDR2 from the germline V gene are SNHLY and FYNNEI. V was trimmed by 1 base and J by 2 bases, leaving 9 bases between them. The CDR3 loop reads CASSEEFAAYNEQFF. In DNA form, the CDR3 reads TGTGCCAGCAGTGAAGAGTTTGCGGCCTACAATGAGCAGTTCTTC.